The clone carrying this T cell receptor (beta chain) was seen once. Its cognate antigen is unknown. This sample stems from a study of CD4+ T cells in melanoma. Assay: immunoSEQ multiplex PCR; the TCRdb copy retains only in-frame clones and omits some. The data hold 55,000 or so clones, with 60% to 75% observed a single time. The V gene lost 6 bases and the J gene lost 5 bases, with 17 bases spanning the gap. Germline-derived CDR1 and CDR2 are LGHNT and FRNRAP. This CDR3 region has 14 residues. Points from the study as a whole: Reportedly, melanoma neoantigen-specific CD4+ T cells showed varied differentiation states. A reported correlation linked neoantigen-specific CD4+ T cells to CD8+, macrophage and B cell function.

This chain links TRBV12-5 with TRBJ2-7; D is possibly TRBD1 (6 bases). This TCR derives from a human donor with melanoma. The sample taken for sequencing was tumor tissue. In DNA form, the CDR3 reads TGTGCTAGTGGGGATTGGCAGGGGTCGGACGAGCAGTACTTC. Residues: CASGDWQGSDEQYF.